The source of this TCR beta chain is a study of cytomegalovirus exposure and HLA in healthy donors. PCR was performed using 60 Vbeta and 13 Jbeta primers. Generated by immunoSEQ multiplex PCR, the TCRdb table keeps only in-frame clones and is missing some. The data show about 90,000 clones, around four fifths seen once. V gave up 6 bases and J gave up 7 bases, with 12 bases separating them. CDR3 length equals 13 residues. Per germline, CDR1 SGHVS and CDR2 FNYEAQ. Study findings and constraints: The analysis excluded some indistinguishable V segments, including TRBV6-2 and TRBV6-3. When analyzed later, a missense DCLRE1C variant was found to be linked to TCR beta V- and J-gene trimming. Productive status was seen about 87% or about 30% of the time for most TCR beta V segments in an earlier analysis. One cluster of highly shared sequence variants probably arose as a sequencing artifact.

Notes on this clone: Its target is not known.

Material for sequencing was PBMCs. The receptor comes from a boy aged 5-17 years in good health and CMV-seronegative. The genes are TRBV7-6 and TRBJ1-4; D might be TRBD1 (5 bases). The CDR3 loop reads CASRQGIGEKLFF. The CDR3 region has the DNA TGTGCCAGCAGGCAGGGCATCGGTGAAAAACTGTTTTTT.